This record concerns one T cell receptor (beta chain) sequence. This clone turned up a few times. Its specific antigen is unknown. No base quality information exists; no much larger clone differs at one position. Per the publication, the time point label means: baseline pretreatment blood. The treatment or condition label of this sample denotes: 15 Gy SBRT to primary tumor, nephrectomy 4 weeks later. To follow tumor-enriched clonotypes, peripheral blood was collected serially from radiation-treated patients at baseline and again at 2 weeks and 4 weeks after SBRT. Renal cell carcinoma with clear cell pathology was present in all patients. Genomic DNA for TCR sequencing was prepared using the QIAamp DNA Blood Mini Kit (Qiagen). The analyses included only samples that passed all quality control checks. The CDR3 runs 15 residues from the cysteine to the phenylalanine. The DNA shown is the 45-base CDR3, in frame from base 1. CDR1 and CDR2, per the germline V gene, are LGHNA and YSLEER. V is reduced by 4 bases and J by 2 bases, leaving a spacing of 15 bases between them.

The sample belongs to a study of radiation and T cells in renal cell carcinoma (dated by TCRdb to 2018 to 2020). Context from the whole study: The samples were obtained from a clinical trial, where primary renal cell carcinomas were treated with 15 Gy stereotactic body radiation therapy and then removed by nephrectomy 4 weeks afterward. In total, 50 to 55 samples underwent TCR beta sequencing: approximately 26 tumors plus 27 peripheral blood samples. In the 40 to 60 samples combined, around 3.9 million unique CDR3 nucleotide sequences were found, encoding 2 million to 3 million unique CDR3 amino acid sequences. What the work shows at the level of the full study, not this receptor alone: Because pretreatment tumor biopsies were not available, the baseline intratumoral presence of clonotypes could not be determined. An increase in top tumor clonotypes in blood was observed from baseline to 2 weeks post-radiation, followed by contraction by 4 weeks, which was taken to suggest transient expansion of tumor-resident clones. Blood repertoire dynamics were not followed beyond 4 weeks after treatment. The single-armed trial design could not address effects of radiation dose or scheduling on the TCR repertoire.

Following the manufacturer's recommendations, the immunoSEQ kit was used to generate TCR beta libraries from genomic DNA. Library preparation used a first multiplex PCR with proprietary primers, then a second PCR adding unique barcodes, with bead cleanups after each round. Each sample batch included a kit-provided positive control reaction and a negative control reaction. The final libraries were assessed on an Agilent 4200 TapeStation D1000 ScreenTape, pooled by volume, and quantified by qPCR. Sequencing ran on an Illumina NextSeq500 with a MidOutput 150-cycle cartridge, using 156 Read1 and 15 Index1 cycles with kit custom primers. The pooled library was loaded at roughly 1 pM, and roughly 18% PhiX control was spiked in. Under the source paper's analysis protocol: The vendor-processed data were analyzed in R, and a clonotype was defined as all T cells that share the same CDR3 nucleotide sequence. In the clone abundance analyses, frequencies were normalized to the 10,000 most abundant clones in each sample. Public T cell clones, which averaged fewer than five per sample, were excluded before analysis. Tumor-enriched and baseline blood-enriched clonotypes were defined by at least a 32-fold difference in abundance between compartments. A beta-binomial differential abundance model was applied to find clonotypes that expanded or contracted between blood time points. Tumor-blood repertoire similarity was measured with the Baroni-Urbani and Buser coefficient, and groups were compared using two-tailed Wilcoxon tests in R. Held by TCRdb, this immuneACCESS table contains in-frame sequences only and omits some clones. Under half of the omission traces to an unresolved V gene where checked; the cause of the rest is unknown. V and J calls plus clone size are reproduced from that table; the DNA served to infer D and trimming. In all, the sample holds approximately 90,000 clones, and approximately 86% of those were seen once. The ten largest clones capture 6.5% to 8.5% of the sample.

This chain is built from TRBV4-3 and TRBJ2-7; a tentative D match to TRBD2 spans 6 bases. The specimen comprised blood, sampled from a patient whose treatment included radiotherapy and nephrectomy. This receptor was obtained from a man aged 50-59 years with renal cell carcinoma. The nucleotide sequence reads TGCGCCAGCAGCCCACGGGAGCATACGGCCTACGAGCAGTACTTC. Its product reads: CASSPREHTAYEQYF.